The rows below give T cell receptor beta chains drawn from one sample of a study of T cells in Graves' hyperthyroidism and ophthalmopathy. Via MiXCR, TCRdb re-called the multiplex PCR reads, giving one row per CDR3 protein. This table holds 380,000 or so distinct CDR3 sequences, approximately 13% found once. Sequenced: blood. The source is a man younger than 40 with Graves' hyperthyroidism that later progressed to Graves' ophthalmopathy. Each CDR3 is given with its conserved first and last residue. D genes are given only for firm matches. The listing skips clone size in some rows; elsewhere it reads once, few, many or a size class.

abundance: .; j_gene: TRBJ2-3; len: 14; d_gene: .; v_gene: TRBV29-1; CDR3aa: CSVGGTAVTDTQYF; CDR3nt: TGCAGCGTTGGCGGGACCGCGGTTACAGATACGCAGTATTTT
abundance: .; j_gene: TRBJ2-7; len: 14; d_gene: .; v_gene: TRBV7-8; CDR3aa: CASSFDRSSYEQYF; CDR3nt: TGTGCCAGCAGCTTTGACAGGAGCTCCTACGAGCAGTACTTC
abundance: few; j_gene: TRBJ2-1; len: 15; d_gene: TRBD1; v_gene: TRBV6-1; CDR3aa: CASRTGWGTYNEQFF; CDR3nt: TGTGCCAGCAGGACAGGGTGGGGGACCTACAATGAGCAGTTCTTC
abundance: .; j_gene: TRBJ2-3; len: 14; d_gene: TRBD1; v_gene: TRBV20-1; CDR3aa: CSAQGTGFTDTQYF; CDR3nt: TGCAGTGCTCAAGGGACAGGGTTTACAGATACGCAGTATTTT
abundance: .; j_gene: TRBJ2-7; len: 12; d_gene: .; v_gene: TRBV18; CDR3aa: CASSTQSYEQYF; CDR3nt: TGTGCCAGCTCAACACAGAGTTACGAGCAGTACTTC
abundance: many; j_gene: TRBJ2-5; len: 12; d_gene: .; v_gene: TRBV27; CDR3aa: CASMGQRGTQYF; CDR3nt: TGTGCCAGCATGGGGCAAAGAGGGACCCAGTACTTC
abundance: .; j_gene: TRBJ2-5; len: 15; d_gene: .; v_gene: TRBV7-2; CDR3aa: CASSPPGAAQEAQYF; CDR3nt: TGTGCCAGCAGCCCGCCGGGGGCGGCCCAAGAGGCCCAGTACTTC
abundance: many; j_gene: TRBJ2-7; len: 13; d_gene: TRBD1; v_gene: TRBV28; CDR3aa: CASTGDRSNEQYF; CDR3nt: TGTGCCAGCACCGGGGACAGGTCGAACGAGCAGTACTTC
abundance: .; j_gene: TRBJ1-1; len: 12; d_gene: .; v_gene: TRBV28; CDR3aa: CASTTPGYEAFF; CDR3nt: TGTGCCAGCACCACTCCGGGATATGAAGCTTTCTTT
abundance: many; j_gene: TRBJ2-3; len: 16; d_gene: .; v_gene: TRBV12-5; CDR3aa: CASGLVISGRTDTQYF; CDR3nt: TGTGCTAGTGGTTTGGTAATCAGCGGGCGCACAGATACGCAGTATTTT
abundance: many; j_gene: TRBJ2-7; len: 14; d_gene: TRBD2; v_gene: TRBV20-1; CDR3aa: CSALEGTTPYEQYF; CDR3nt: TGCAGTGCCTTAGAAGGGACTACCCCCTACGAGCAGTACTTC
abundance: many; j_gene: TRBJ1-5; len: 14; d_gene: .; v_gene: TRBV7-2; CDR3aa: CASSLGQSRQPQHF; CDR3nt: TGTGCCAGCAGCTTGGGACAAAGTAGGCAGCCCCAGCATTTT
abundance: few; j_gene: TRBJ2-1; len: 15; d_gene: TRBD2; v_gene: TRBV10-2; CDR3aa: CASSDPAGGGAEQFF; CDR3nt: TGCGCCAGCAGTGACCCCGCGGGGGGGGGAGCTGAGCAGTTCTTC
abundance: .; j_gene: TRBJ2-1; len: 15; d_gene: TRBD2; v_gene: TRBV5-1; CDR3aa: CASSLHSGGLNEQFF; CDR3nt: TGCGCCAGCAGCCTCCATAGCGGGGGGCTCAATGAGCAGTTCTTC
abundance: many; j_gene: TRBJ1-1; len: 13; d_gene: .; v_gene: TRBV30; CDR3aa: CAWSTERNTEAFF; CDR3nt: TGTGCCTGGAGTACAGAAAGGAACACTGAAGCTTTCTTT
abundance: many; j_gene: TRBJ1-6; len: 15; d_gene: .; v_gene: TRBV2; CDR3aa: CASSKQLLSNSPLHF; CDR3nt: TGTGCCAGCAGCAAACAACTCTTAAGTAATTCACCCCTCCACTTT
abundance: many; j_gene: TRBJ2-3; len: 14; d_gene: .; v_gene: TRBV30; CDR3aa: CAWGEGLPTDTQYF; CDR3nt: TGTGCCTGGGGAGAAGGACTCCCCACAGATACGCAGTATTTT
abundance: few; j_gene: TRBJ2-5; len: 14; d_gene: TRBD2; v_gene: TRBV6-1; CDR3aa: CASRLAGGLETQYF; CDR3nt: TGTGCCAGCAGATTAGCGGGGGGGTTAGAGACCCAGTACTTC
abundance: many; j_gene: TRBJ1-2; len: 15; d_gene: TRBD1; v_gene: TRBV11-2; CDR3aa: CASSLGDRENYGYTF; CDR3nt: TGTGCCAGCAGCTTAGGGGACAGGGAAAACTATGGCTACACCTTC
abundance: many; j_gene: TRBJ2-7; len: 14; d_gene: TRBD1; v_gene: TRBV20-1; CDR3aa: CSARAPGQGNEQYF; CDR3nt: TGCAGTGCTAGAGCTCCGGGACAGGGGAACGAGCAGTACTTC
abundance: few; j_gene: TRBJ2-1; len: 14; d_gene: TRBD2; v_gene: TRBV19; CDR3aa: CASRAGDAYNEQFF; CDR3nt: TGTGCCAGTAGGGCGGGGGACGCCTACAATGAGCAGTTCTTC
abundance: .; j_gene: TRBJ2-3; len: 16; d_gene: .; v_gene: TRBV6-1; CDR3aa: CASSFDEGFDRDTQYF; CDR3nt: TGTGCCAGCAGCTTCGACGAAGGGTTCGATCGGGATACGCAGTATTTT
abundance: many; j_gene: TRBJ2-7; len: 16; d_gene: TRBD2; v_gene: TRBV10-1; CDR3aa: CASSGYRTSGEYEQYF; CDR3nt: TGCGCCAGCAGTGGATACAGGACTAGCGGGGAATACGAGCAGTACTTC
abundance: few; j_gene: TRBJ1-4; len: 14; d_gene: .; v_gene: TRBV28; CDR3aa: CASSFSGGNEKLFF; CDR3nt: TGTGCCAGCAGTTTTTCGGGGGGTAATGAAAAACTGTTTTTT
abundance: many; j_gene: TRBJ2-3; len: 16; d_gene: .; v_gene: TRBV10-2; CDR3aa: CASSEGQGGTTDTQYF; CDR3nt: TGCGCCAGCAGTGAGGGGCAGGGTGGGACTACAGATACGCAGTATTTT
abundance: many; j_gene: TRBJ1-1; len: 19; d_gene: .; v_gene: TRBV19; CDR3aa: CASIPPWGRVGQMNTEAFF; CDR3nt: TGTGCCAGTATCCCCCCATGGGGCAGGGTCGGGCAGATGAACACTGAAGCTTTCTTT
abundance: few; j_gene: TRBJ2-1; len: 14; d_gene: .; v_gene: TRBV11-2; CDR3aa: CASSPGRLFHEQFF; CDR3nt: TGTGCCAGCAGCCCGGGACGCCTCTTCCATGAGCAGTTCTTC
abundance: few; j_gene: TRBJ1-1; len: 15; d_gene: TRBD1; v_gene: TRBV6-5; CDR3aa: CASSYSKGTGIEAFF; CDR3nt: TGTGCCAGCAGTTATTCGAAAGGGACAGGGATTGAAGCTTTCTTT
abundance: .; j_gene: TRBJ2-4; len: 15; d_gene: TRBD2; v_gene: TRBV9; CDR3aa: CASSEQAGVKNIQYF; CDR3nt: TGTGCCAGCAGCGAGCAAGCGGGGGTGAAAAACATTCAGTACTTC
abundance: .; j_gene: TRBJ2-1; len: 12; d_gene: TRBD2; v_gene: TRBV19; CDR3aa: CATGLAGVEQFF; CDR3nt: TGTGCCACGGGACTAGCGGGGGTTGAGCAGTTCTTC
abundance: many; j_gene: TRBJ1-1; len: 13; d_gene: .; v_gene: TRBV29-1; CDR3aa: CSLRQAINTEAFF; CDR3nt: TGCAGCTTGCGACAGGCGATAAACACTGAAGCTTTCTTT
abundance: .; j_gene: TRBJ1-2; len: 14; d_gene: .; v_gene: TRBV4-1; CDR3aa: CASSLTDSINGYTF; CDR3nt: TGCGCCAGCAGCCTTACGGACAGCATAAATGGCTACACCTTC
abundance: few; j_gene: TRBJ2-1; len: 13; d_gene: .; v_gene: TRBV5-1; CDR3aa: CASSSWTDNEQFF; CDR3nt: TGCGCCAGCAGCTCCTGGACAGACAATGAGCAGTTCTTC
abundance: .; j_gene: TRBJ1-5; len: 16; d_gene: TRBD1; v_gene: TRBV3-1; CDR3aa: CASSLGRDRGNQPQHF; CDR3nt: TGTGCCAGCAGCCTCGGCCGGGACAGGGGCAATCAGCCCCAGCATTTT
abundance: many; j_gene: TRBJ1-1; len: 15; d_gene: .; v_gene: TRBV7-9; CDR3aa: CASSPSGGMNTEAFF; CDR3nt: TGTGCCAGCAGCCCTTCTGGGGGGATGAACACTGAAGCTTTCTTT
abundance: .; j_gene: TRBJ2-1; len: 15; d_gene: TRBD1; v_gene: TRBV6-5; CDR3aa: CASSYSEQGENEQFF; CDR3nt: TGTGCCAGCAGTTACTCGGAACAGGGGGAAAATGAGCAGTTCTTC
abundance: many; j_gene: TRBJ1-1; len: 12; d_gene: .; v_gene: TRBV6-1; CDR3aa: CAISWGWAEAFF; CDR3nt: TGTGCCATCAGCTGGGGGTGGGCTGAAGCTTTCTTT
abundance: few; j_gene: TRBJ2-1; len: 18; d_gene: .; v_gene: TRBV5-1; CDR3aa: CASSLLVSGPHSYNEQFF; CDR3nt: TGCGCCAGCAGCTTGCTAGTTTCCGGGCCCCACTCCTACAATGAGCAGTTCTTC
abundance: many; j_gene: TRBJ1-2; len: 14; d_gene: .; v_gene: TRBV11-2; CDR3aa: CASSLSRINYGYTF; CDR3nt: TGTGCCAGCAGCTTATCAAGGATTAACTATGGCTACACCTTC
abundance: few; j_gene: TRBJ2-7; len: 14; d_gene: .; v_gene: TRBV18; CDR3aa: CASSLRTGSYEQYF; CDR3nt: TGTGCCAGCTCATTAAGGACGGGTTCCTACGAGCAGTACTTC
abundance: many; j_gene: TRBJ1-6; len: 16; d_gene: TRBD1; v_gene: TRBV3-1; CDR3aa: CASSQDAGGDNSPLHF; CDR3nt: TGTGCCAGCAGCCAAGACGCAGGGGGCGATAATTCACCCCTCCACTTT
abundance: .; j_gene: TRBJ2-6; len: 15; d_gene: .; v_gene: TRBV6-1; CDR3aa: CASTHGRVGANVLTF; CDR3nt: TGTGCCAGCACCCATGGCAGGGTCGGGGCCAACGTCCTGACTTTC
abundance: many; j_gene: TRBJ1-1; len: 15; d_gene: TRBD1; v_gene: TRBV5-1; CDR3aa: CASSFSGTGGTEAFF; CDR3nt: TGCGCCAGCAGCTTCTCCGGGACAGGGGGGACTGAAGCTTTCTTT